This entry lists 7 T cell receptor beta chains sequenced from one sample in a study of vaccination and CD4 T cells after COVID-19. The Oncomine TCR Beta short-read assay was applied to DNA of cultured CD4+ T cells. TCRdb re-called the PCR reads through MiXCR, storing one row per CDR3 protein. This sample has roughly 20,000 distinct CDR3 sequences, with over 20% found just once. Treatment noted: approximately nine-day PBMC culture with coronavirus spike peptide pools or control peptides (ViraFEST assay). Their antigens remain unidentified. The sequencing sample was made of cultured CD4+ T cells from blood. Receptors originate from a human donor with COVID-19.

This clonotype occurred a few times. The chain combines TRBV30 with TRBJ1-1; weak D call: TRBD1 (6 bases). Germline assignment: CDR1 GTSNPN and CDR2 SVGIG (reference sequence). The CDR3 totals 11 residues. Trimming took off 3 bases at V and 7 bases at J, with 9 bases between the two ends. The DNA for the CDR3 is TGTGCCTGGAGCCGGACAGTTGAAGCTTTCTTT. Translating gives CAWSRTVEAFF. Full variable domain (rest looked up from reference TRBV30 and TRBJ1-1): SQTIHQWPATLVQPVGSPLSLECTVEGTSNPNLYWYRQAAGRGLQLLFYSVGIGQISSEVPQNLSASRPQDRQFILSSKKLLLSDSGFYLCAWSRTVEAFFGQGTRLTVV.

This clonotype appeared a few times. The chain recombines TRBV21-1 with TRBJ2-7; TRBD2, the D gene given by the table, was not confirmed from the DNA. TRBV21-1 corresponds to a pseudogene. The CDR3 is 17 amino acids. DNA for the CDR3: TGTGCCAGCAGCAAAGGTGGCGGGGTCTTTCTGGAGTGCGAGCAGTACTTC. This translates into CASSKGGGVFLECEQYF.

The V and J genes are TRBV7-8 and TRBJ1-5; no firm D call. This CDR3 has 15 amino acids. Germline-derived CDR1 and CDR2 are SGHVS and FQNEAQ. V dropped 5 bases and J dropped 0 bases, with 11 bases sitting between them. CDR3 residues: CASSIGLNSNQPQHF. In DNA form, the CDR3 reads TGTGCCAGCAGCATCGGACTGAATAGCAATCAGCCCCAGCATTTT.

This clonotype was picked up a small number of times. One end of the junction fails to match germline, which may point to a read error. This chain links TRBV7-7 with TRBJ2-3, with 11 positions matching TRBD2. The CDR3 length is 14 residues. Germline CDR1 SSHAT, CDR2 FNYEAQ (reference sequence). The CDR3 region is CASSSGLAADTQYF. The DNA for the CDR3 is TGTGCTAGCAGCTCGGGACTAGCGGCAGATACGCAGTATTTT. The full variable domain, its missing parts supplied by reference TRBV7-7 and TRBJ2-3, is GAGVSQSPRYKVTKRGQDVTLRCDPISSHATLYWYQQALGQGPEFLTYFNYEAQPDKSGLPSDRFSAERPEGSISTLTIQRTEQRDSAMYRCASSSGLAADTQYFGPGTRLTVL.

The chain is built from TRBV7-9 and TRBJ1-4, with TRBD1 as a possible D gene (5 bases). V was cut by 5 bases and J by 5 bases, with 15 bases left in between. From germline, CDR1 is SEHNR and CDR2 FQNEAQ (reference sequence). The CDR3 is made up of 15 amino acids. CDR3 amino acids: CASSGSGTGNEKLFF. CDR3 coding DNA: TGTGCCAGCAGCGGTTCCGGGACGGGGAATGAAAAACTGTTTTTT.

The table lists this clonotype with a few counts. This sequence joins TRBV10-2 and TRBJ2-5, with 7 bases matching TRBD2. In germline, CDR1 is WSHSY, CDR2 SAAADI. Trimming removed 4 bases from V and 5 bases from J; junction bases left unmatched: 4. The CDR3 has 13 amino acids. CDR3: CASSVGLVETQYF. The CDR3 nucleotides are TGCGCCAGCAGTGTTGGACTAGTCGAGACCCAGTACTTC.

The rearrangement uses TRBV7-2 and TRBJ2-7; D might be TRBD2 (6 bases). The CDR3 totals 14 residues. The germline CDR1 and CDR2 sequences are SGHTA and FQGNSA. Trimming cost V 5 bases and J 6 bases, with 17 bases left between them. Written as DNA, the CDR3 is TGTGCCAGCAGCCGGGACCAGGTGGGGGGCGAGCAGTACTTC. It is translated as CASSRDQVGGEQYF.